The next 3 T cell receptor beta chains were all read from a single sample in a study of T cells expressing NK-cell markers. TCRdb re-analyzed the 5' RACE reads; it lists each CDR3 protein once, without DNA. The specimen's table records more than 20,000 distinct CDR3 sequences. Specimen: blood T cells: a sorted CD56 or NKG2C T cell subset, CD4+ or CD8+ T cells, or bulk PBMC T cells (not recorded which). The receptors originated from a man aged 18 to 69 in good health.

The chain couples TRBV6-5 to TRBJ2-1; the TRBD2 assignment by TCRdb is unverifiable without DNA. CDR3 size: 12 residues. Germline-derived CDR1 and CDR2 are MNHEY and SVGAGI. CDR3 residues: CASRRVFGEQFF.

J is TRBJ2-4 and V is TRBV11-2; TCRdb's D call of TRBD2 is untestable without DNA. Germline CDR1 reads SGHAT; CDR2 reads FQNNGV. This CDR3 is 15 amino acids long. CDR3: CASSSLGGLKNIQYF.

CDR3 region: CATSGGGETQYF. V usage is TRBV6-5 and J usage is TRBJ2-5; TCRdb's D call of TRBD1 is untestable without DNA. The length of the CDR3 is 12 residues. Germline loops: CDR1 MNHEY, CDR2 SVGAGI.